The 6 T cell receptor beta chains given below trace back to one sample, sequenced in a study of T-cell reconstitution after alpha-beta-depleted transplantation in children. TCRbeta library construction was performed incorporating unique molecular identifiers. Each CDR3 protein is one row after TCRdb ran MiXCR on the PCR reads. The repertoire holds more than 85,000 distinct CDR3 sequences, with approximately 8% as singletons. The starting material was PBMCs, obtained before TCRalphabeta/CD19-depleted stem cell transplant. The receptor source for this set is a boy aged 2 to 10 with acute lymphoblastic leukemia, due to receive a stem cell transplant.

This clonotype was found many times. The chain recombines TRBV4-1 with TRBJ1-5; perhaps TRBD1 as D (6 bases). Trimming left V 4 bases short and J 0 bases short, with 10 bases between. This CDR3 region has 15 residues. The germline gives CDR1 MGHRA, CDR2 YSYEKL. Written as DNA, the CDR3 is TGCGCCAGCAGCCGTGGGACATATAGCAATCAGCCCCAGCATTTT. Protein sequence: CASSRGTYSNQPQHF.

In its sample, this clonotype was seen a few times. The rearrangement joins TRBV15 to TRBJ1-6; no clear D gene. Trimming shortened V by 5 bases and J by 8 bases, and 16 bases separated the two germline ends. Germline assignment: CDR1 LNHNV and CDR2 YYDKDF (reference sequence). The CDR3 is 15 amino acids. The CDR3: CATSELTVLDSPLHF. For the CDR3, the DNA is TGTGCCACCAGCGAGCTGACGGTCTTGGATTCACCCCTCCACTTT.

This clonotype was picked up many times. This chain connects TRBV4-2 to TRBJ2-6, with D possibly TRBD2 on 5 matching bases. The V and J ends lost 0 bases and 4 bases respectively, with 13 bases between them. This CDR3 spans 17 amino acids. Germline V gene sequence: CDR1 LGHNA, CDR2 YNFKEQ. The CDR3 here is CASSQDRRLEGANVLTF. The CDR3 bases are TGTGCCAGCAGCCAAGATAGGAGGCTGGAAGGGGCCAACGTCCTGACTTTC.

Concerning this clonotype: It may be a read error: a sequence one base away is much more abundant. CDR3 residues: CASKERQVPVQFF. Written as DNA, the CDR3 is TGCGCCAGCAAAGAGAGACAGGTACCTGTGCAGTTCTTC. The rearrangement joins TRBV5-1 to TRBJ2-1; D possibly corresponds to TRBD1 (6 bases). The CDR3 loop spans 13 amino acids. In germline, CDR1 is SGHRS, CDR2 YFSETQ. Trimming cost V 6 bases and J 12 bases, with 19 bases left between them.

This sequence joins TRBV20-1 and TRBJ1-5, with a possible D match to TRBD1 (5 bases). Trimming removed 7 bases from V and 3 bases from J, with 13 bases in between. Germline lookup yields CDR1 DFQATT and CDR2 SNEGSKA (reference sequence). The CDR3 is made up of 13 amino acids. The chain's CDR3 is CSVGGGFNQPQHF. For the CDR3, the DNA is TGCAGTGTTGGGGGGGGGTTCAATCAGCCCCAGCATTTT.

This clonotype was counted between two and nine times. The chain employs TRBV5-4 and TRBJ2-3; D unclear. Germline values: CDR1 SGHNT, CDR2 YYREEE (reference sequence). Trimming stripped 4 bases from V and 0 bases from J, with 9 bases between. This CDR3 is 14 amino acids long. Here the CDR3 reads CASSPPDSTDTQYF. Written as DNA, the CDR3 is TGTGCCAGCAGCCCCCCCGATAGCACAGATACGCAGTATTTT.